The next 5 T cell receptor beta chains were all read from a single sample in a study of T cells in Graves' hyperthyroidism and ophthalmopathy. RNA transcripts were the template for amplifying TCR beta CDR3 regions. HTBI primers drove first-round RT-PCR of the TCR CDR3. In TCRdb, the multiplex PCR reads were re-called with MiXCR into one record per CDR3 protein. The table includes almost 350,000 distinct CDR3 sequences, 18% detected once. The source material was blood. The receptors derive from a woman in her 40s with Graves' ophthalmopathy.

This clonotype was counted ten times or more. This rearrangement joins TRBV12-3 or TRBV12-4 to TRBJ1-1, with D unclear. With 7 bases removed from V and 5 bases from J, the gap between germline ends came to 14 bases. The CDR3 extends over 13 amino acids. CDR3 protein: CASTNFIMTEAFF. Written as DNA, the CDR3 is TGTGCCAGCACCAACTTTATTATGACTGAAGCTTTCTTT.

This clonotype has ten or more counts. This chain uses TRBV2 with TRBJ2-5, with 13 bases identical to TRBD2. Per germline, CDR1 SNHLY and CDR2 FYNNEI. The CDR3 spans 15 residues. After removal of 6 bases from V and 5 bases from J, the junction contained 6 bases not matched to a gene. The DNA for the CDR3 is TGTGCCAGCAGACAACTAGCGGGAGGGCCCGAGACCCAGTACTTC. The encoded protein is CASRQLAGGPETQYF. Based on the CDR3 plus reference TRBV2 and TRBJ2-5, the full variable domain is EPEVTQTPSHQVTQMGQEVILRCVPISNHLYFYWYRQILGQKVEFLVSFYNNEISEKSEIFDDQFSVERPDGSNFTLKIRSTKLEDSAMYFCASRQLAGGPETQYFGPGTRLLVL.

This clonotype was seen at least ten times. This chain connects TRBV9 to TRBJ1-2, with 9 bases lining up with TRBD1. Unmatched junction bases numbered 7, after V lost 2 bases and J lost 8 bases. Germline V gene data show CDR1 as SGDLS and CDR2 as YYNGEE. This CDR3 is 14 amino acids long. The CDR3 reads CASSVTGTGKGYTF. In DNA, the CDR3 is TGTGCCAGCAGCGTTACCGGGACAGGGAAAGGCTACACCTTC.

This clonotype has ten or more counts. This chain connects TRBV6-5 to TRBJ2-7; D not certain. V lost 6 bases to trimming and J lost 2 bases, with 14 bases between them. The germline V gene encodes CDR1 MNHEY and CDR2 SVGAGI. This CDR3 comprises 14 residues. This CDR3 reads CASRTTLLAYEQYF. The CDR3 nucleotides read TGTGCCAGCAGAACGACACTCTTGGCCTACGAGCAGTACTTC.

The table lists this clonotype with many counts. The V call is TRBV28, the J call TRBJ1-1, with D perhaps matching TRBD1 (5 bases). This CDR3 comprises 12 residues. The V and J ends lost 7 bases and 11 bases respectively, with 17 bases between them. Germline V gene data show CDR1 as MDHEN and CDR2 as SYDVKM. CDR3 DNA sequence: TGTGCCAGCAACCGGGGCGGCCTGCCGGCTTTCTTT. It codes for CASNRGGLPAFF.